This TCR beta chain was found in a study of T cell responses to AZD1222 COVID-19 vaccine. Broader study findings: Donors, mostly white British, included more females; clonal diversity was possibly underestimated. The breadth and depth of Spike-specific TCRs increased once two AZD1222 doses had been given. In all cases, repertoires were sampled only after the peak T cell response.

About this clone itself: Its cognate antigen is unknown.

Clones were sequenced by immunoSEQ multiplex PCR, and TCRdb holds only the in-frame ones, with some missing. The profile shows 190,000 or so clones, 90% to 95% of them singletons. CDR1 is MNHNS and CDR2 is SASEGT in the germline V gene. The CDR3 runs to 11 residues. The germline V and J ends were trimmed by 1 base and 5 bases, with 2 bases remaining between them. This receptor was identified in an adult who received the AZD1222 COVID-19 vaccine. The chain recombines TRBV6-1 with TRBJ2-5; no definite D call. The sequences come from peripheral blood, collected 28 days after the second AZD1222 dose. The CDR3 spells CASSEGETQYF. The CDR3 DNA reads TGTGCCAGCAGTGAAGGGGAGACCCAGTACTTC.